These 5 T cell receptor beta chains share one sample of origin, sequenced in a study of blood T cells in healthy people across ages. The authors ran a second PCR of about 6 to 11 cycles using a sample-barcoded 5' primer and a J-beta primer mix. TCRdb reprocessed the 5' RACE reads with MiXCR, giving one entry per CDR3 protein. The sample shows about 560,000 distinct CDR3 sequences, around a quarter of them seen only once. The same data also contributed to another study, on T cells of mothers and their children.

The sample consisted of blood. The receptors come from a boy younger than 10 in good health.

In its sample, this clonotype was seen a few times. This rearrangement joins TRBV20-1 to TRBJ2-6; 8 bases are shared with TRBD2. The CDR3 contains 18 residues. The germline V gene encodes CDR1 DFQATT and CDR2 SNEGSKA (reference sequence). J lost 1 base, V lost 6 bases, and 14 bases had no gene match. The CDR3, as DNA: TGCAGTGCAAAGCACCCCAGCGGGAGAAGGTCTGGGGCCAACGTCCTGACTTTC. Protein: CSAKHPSGRRSGANVLTF.

In its sample, this clonotype was seen a few times. The chain recombines TRBV6-6 with TRBJ1-3; D is unresolved. The CDR3 totals 15 residues. In germline, CDR1 is MNHNY, CDR2 SVGAGI (reference sequence). The V end was cut by 6 bases, the J end by 0 bases, with 12 bases between. CDR3 loop: CASRTTALSGNTIYF. The CDR3 DNA reads TGTGCCAGCAGAACAACCGCTCTCTCTGGAAACACCATATATTTT.

This clonotype appeared a few times. Written as DNA, the CDR3 is TGTGCCAGCAGCTTGTGGAGGGGATCGGGTGAAGCTTTCTTT. Its translation: CASSLWRGSGEAFF. The V and J genes are TRBV5-5 and TRBJ1-1; D possibly corresponds to TRBD1 (5 bases). V lost 1 base and J 7 bases, leaving 14 bases between the germline ends. This CDR3 has 14 residues. Germline assignment: CDR1 SGHKS and CDR2 YYEKEE (reference sequence).

This clonotype was seen a handful of times. V usage is TRBV5-1 and J usage is TRBJ1-1; possibly TRBD1 for D (5 bases). Trimming left V 1 base short and J 0 bases short, with 7 bases between. The CDR3 sequence is 14 residues long. Germline values: CDR1 SGHRS, CDR2 YFSETQ. The CDR3 DNA sequence: TGCGCCAGCAGCTTGCGGACATTGAACACTGAAGCTTTCTTT. Translation gives CASSLRTLNTEAFF.

The rearrangement joins TRBV3-1 to TRBJ2-5; 8 nucleotides match TRBD1. The closer fit of TRBJ2-7 to the DNA end suggests the J call may be wrong. Germline CDR1 reads LGHDT; CDR2 reads YNNKEL (reference sequence). The CDR3 contains 14 residues. The CDR3 nucleotides are TGTGCCAGCAGCCAGCAACAGGGGGCCTACGAGCAGTACTTC. Protein: CASSQQQGAYEQYF.